This TCR beta chain was identified during a study of identical twins. General study results and limits: Shared out-of-frame alpha sequences (those common to twins) showed excess low generation probability. The authors drew conclusions from cross-sectional statistical analysis rather than following the same donors.

TCRdb passed the 5' RACE reads through MiXCR, listing each CDR3 protein once. The table lists 520,000 or so distinct CDR3 sequences, under 25% of them singletons. This CDR3 comprises 13 residues. V lost 5 bases to trimming and J lost 3 bases; unmatched junction nucleotides: 5. Germline CDR1 and CDR2: DFQATT and SNEGSKA (reference sequence). Remarks on this clonotype: Its antigen is not known.

These data also formed part of another study, on T cells expressing NK-cell markers. Per that paper: CD3+CD56+NKG2C+, CD3+CD56+NKG2C- and CD3+CD56-NKG2C+ T cells, once sorted, supplied the TCR beta repertoires. In several experiments, sorting was confined to alpha-beta TCR T cells through use of an anti-gamma-delta TCR antibody.

The chain uses TRBV20-1 and TRBJ2-7; TRBD2 matches 9 bases. The specimen sequenced was CD4+ T cells sorted from blood. The sequence came from a woman between 18 and 29 years old in good health. The CDR3 here is CSARLAGIYEQYF. In DNA form, the CDR3 reads TGCAGTGCTCGTCTAGCGGGGATCTACGAGCAGTACTTC.